Following are 31 T cell receptor beta chains from one sample sequenced in a study of T-cell memory formation after mild COVID-19. TCRdb fed the 5' RACE reads into MiXCR, producing one record per CDR3 protein. The sample consists of almost 550,000 distinct CDR3 sequences, roughly 22% of them appearing once. Sequences were obtained from PBMCs or a T cell subset sorted from them (not recorded which). These receptors came from an adult woman who had mild COVID-19 (a few samples of this study predate the infection). Cell type and time point are not known.

In DNA form, the CDR3 reads TGTGCCAGCAGCGTCCCGACTAGCGGGAGCGGCTACGAGCAGTACTTC. Translated: CASSVPTSGSGYEQYF. The chain employs TRBV7-8 and TRBJ2-7; 12 nucleotides match TRBD2. Germline trimming cut 5 bases from V and 3 bases from J; bases unmatched to any gene: 8. The CDR3 is 16 amino acids. Germline V lookup: CDR1 SGHVS, CDR2 FQNEAQ.

This clonotype showed up just a few times. This CDR3 reads CASRLRWPRDSNQPQHF. CDR3 DNA: TGTGCCAGCAGATTACGGTGGCCCAGGGATAGCAATCAGCCCCAGCATTTT. V and J are TRBV7-3 and TRBJ1-5; D may be TRBD1 (5 bases). CDR3 length equals 17 residues. Trimming stripped 6 bases from V and 0 bases from J, with 18 bases between. Germline V gene sequence: CDR1 SGHTA, CDR2 FQGTGA.

This clonotype appeared a few times. The chain employs TRBV24-1 and TRBJ2-5; D possibly uses TRBD1 or TRBD2 (6 bases each). The CDR3 is 14 residues long. Per the germline V gene, CDR1 is KGHDR and CDR2 is SFDVKD. Trimming shortened V by 4 bases and J by 9 bases, and 17 bases separated the two germline ends. CDR3 sequence: CATSDPNTGAAQYF. CDR3 DNA sequence: TGTGCCACCAGTGACCCGAATACGGGGGCGGCCCAGTACTTC.

The sample holds a few counts of this clonotype. This sequence joins TRBV5-1 and TRBJ1-1; weak D call: TRBD1 (5 bases). The germline V and J ends were trimmed by 0 bases and 4 bases, with 16 bases remaining between them. CDR1 is SGHRS, CDR2 YFSETQ, per germline. The CDR3 length is 16 residues. The CDR3 is CASSLAWQGRGTEAFF. In nucleotides, the CDR3 is TGCGCCAGCAGCTTGGCGTGGCAGGGCAGAGGCACTGAAGCTTTCTTT.

This chain connects TRBV20-1 to TRBJ1-1; no reliable D call. The CDR3 is 10 amino acids. V lost 1 base and J lost 13, with 10 bases in between. The germline CDR1 and CDR2 sequences are DFQATT and SNEGSKA (reference sequence). The chain's CDR3 is CSARGGGNFF. CDR3 sequence (DNA): TGCAGTGCTAGAGGGGGAGGCAATTTCTTT.

The chain carries TRBV12-3 or TRBV12-4 and TRBJ1-1, with D tentatively TRBD1 (6 bases). The CDR3 is 14 amino acids. Trimming stripped 3 bases from V and 5 bases from J, with 13 bases between. CDR3 sequence reads: CASSFTGWGTEAFF. The CDR3 region has the DNA TGTGCCAGCAGTTTTACAGGGTGGGGGACTGAAGCTTTCTTT.

V usage is TRBV11-3 and J usage is TRBJ2-4; weak D call: TRBD1 (6 bases). In germline, CDR1 is SGHNT, CDR2 YENEEA. Trimming removed 9 bases from V and 4 bases from J, with 13 bases in between. This CDR3 is built from 13 residues. The CDR3 DNA reads TGTGCCAGTCATGACAGGCGAAAAAACATTCAGTACTTC. It specifies CASHDRRKNIQYF.

This chain joins TRBV30 and TRBJ1-1; 7 bases fit TRBD1. Germline values: CDR1 GTSNPN, CDR2 SVGIG (reference sequence). With V trimmed by 8 bases and J by 8 bases, 17 bases remained unmatched. The CDR3 spans 14 residues. CDR3 bases: TGTGCCAATAGACCCCCAGGGGGAACAGTAGAAGCTTTCTTT. Residues: CANRPPGGTVEAFF.

In this sample, this clonotype turned up a few times. This chain joins TRBV6-2 or TRBV6-3 and TRBJ2-1; 8 bases align to TRBD1. The CDR3 covers 17 residues. CDR1 is MNHEY and CDR2 is SVGEGT in the germline V gene. The V gene end was trimmed by 0 bases and the J gene end by 8 bases; junction bases not matched to a gene: 12. CDR3 nucleotide sequence: TGTGCCAGCAGTTACTCGAAGGCAGGGGGCTGGTGGGATGAGCAGTTCTTC. Translation gives CASSYSKAGGWWDEQFF.

This clonotype was counted only a few times. The CDR3 protein is CASSLGQGHYLGSISPLHF. DNA for the CDR3: TGTGCCAGCAGCTTGGGACAGGGCCACTACTTAGGCTCTATTTCACCCCTCCACTTT. The genes are TRBV9 and TRBJ1-6, with 9 bases that match TRBD1. Germline CDR1 SGDLS, CDR2 YYNGEE. The CDR3 extends over 19 amino acids. V dropped 4 bases and J dropped 9; count of bases not matched to a gene: 20.

This clonotype was seen a handful of times. This chain connects TRBV24-1 to TRBJ2-2; 11 bases match TRBD2. The ends lost 5 bases at V and 3 bases at J; junction bases unmatched: 7. The CDR3 spans 17 residues. Germline CDR1 reads KGHDR; CDR2 reads SFDVKD. CDR3 nucleotides: TGTGCCACCAGTGTGCTAGCGGGAGGTGGTGACACCGGGGAGCTGTTTTTT. Protein: CATSVLAGGGDTGELFF.

The rearrangement joins TRBV28 to TRBJ2-6; D is uncertain. Per germline, CDR1 MDHEN and CDR2 SYDVKM. V was clipped by 8 bases and J by 0 bases, with 14 bases between them. CDR3 length equals 16 residues. The CDR3 region has the DNA TGTGCCAGCTGCTCTTGGTCCACCTCTGGGGCCAACGTCCTGACTTTC. It specifies CASCSWSTSGANVLTF.

In its sample, this clonotype was seen a few times. This rearrangement joins TRBV5-1 to TRBJ1-3; D uncertain. V gave up 4 bases and J gave up 0 bases, with 11 bases separating them. The CDR3 loop spans 15 amino acids. Germline assignment: CDR1 SGHRS and CDR2 YFSETQ. CDR3: CASSGGGSSGNTIYF. CDR3 DNA sequence: TGCGCCAGCAGCGGCGGCGGGAGCTCTGGAAACACCATATATTTT.

The CDR3 here is CASSRGFAVDTQYF. The CDR3 DNA reads TGTGCCAGCTCGCGGGGGTTTGCGGTTGATACGCAGTATTTT. This chain links TRBV2 with TRBJ2-3; TRBD2 aligns across 7 bases. V trimming: 8 bases; J trimming: 6 bases; junction bases outside the gene matches: 11. The CDR3 spans 14 residues. The germline gives CDR1 SNHLY, CDR2 FYNNEI.

This clonotype was seen a few times. The chain carries TRBV6-5 and TRBJ2-7; TRBD2 matches 12 bases. In germline, CDR1 is MNHEY, CDR2 SVGAGI. V lost 4 bases and J lost 4; bases outside the gene matches: 5. This CDR3 is built from 15 residues. The CDR3 is CASSSGLAGIYEQYF. The CDR3 DNA reads TGTGCCAGCAGTTCAGGACTAGCGGGAATATACGAGCAGTACTTC.

This chain uses TRBV5-1 with TRBJ2-1; tentatively, D is TRBD2 (5 bases). V lost 4 bases, J lost 7 bases, and 15 bases lay in between. This CDR3 has 14 amino acids. Germline CDR1 and CDR2: SGHRS and YFSETQ. The CDR3 coding sequence is TGCGCCAGCAGCACCACTGGCGGGTGGAATGAGCAGTTCTTC. Translation: CASSTTGGWNEQFF.

There are a few counts of this clonotype. The rearrangement links TRBV7-9 to TRBJ2-7; D is unresolved. Trimming cost V 3 bases and J 2 bases, with 11 bases left between them. Germline loops: CDR1 SEHNR, CDR2 FQNEAQ (reference sequence). This CDR3 contains 14 residues. The CDR3 loop reads CASSFEYGAYEQYF. CDR3 bases: TGTGCCAGCAGCTTCGAGTATGGGGCCTACGAGCAGTACTTC.

This clonotype was seen more than once but under ten times. The chain couples TRBV11-1 to TRBJ2-5; TRBD1 matches 7 bases. V shed 3 bases and J 5 bases; nucleotides not matched to a gene: 6. Germline V lookup: CDR1 SGHAT, CDR2 FQDESV (reference sequence). The CDR3 runs 14 residues. The CDR3 sequence is CASSLTGRSETQYF. CDR3 in DNA: TGTGCCAGCAGCTTGACAGGGCGGTCGGAGACCCAGTACTTC. Based on the CDR3 plus reference TRBV11-1 and TRBJ2-5, the full variable domain is EAEVAQSPRYKITEKSQAVAFWCDPISGHATLYWYRQILGQGPELLVQFQDESVVDDSQLPKDRFSAERLKGVDSTLKIQPAELGDSAMYLCASSLTGRSETQYFGPGTRLLVL.

This clonotype was observed a handful of times. The chain has TRBV5-1 and TRBJ1-2, with TRBD1 identical over 7 bases. The CDR3 consists of 15 residues. J gave up 13 bases and V 1 base, and 16 bases lay outside the gene matches. Germline loops: CDR1 SGHRS, CDR2 YFSETQ. The CDR3 DNA reads as TGCGCCAGCAGCTTGACTATACAGGGGAACTATGGTACCACCTTC. Translation gives CASSLTIQGNYGTTF. The full variable domain, with the rest looked up from reference TRBV5-1 and TRBJ1-2, is KAGVTQTPRYLIKTRGQQVTLSCSPISGHRSVSWYQQTPGQGLQFLFEYFSETQRNKGNFPGRFSGRQFSNSRSEMNVSTLELGDSALYLCASSLTIQGNYGTTFGSGTRLTVV.

This clonotype occurred a few times. The chain links TRBV12-3 or TRBV12-4 to TRBJ2-2; D remains unclear. Trimming removed 3 bases at V and 1 base at J, with 9 bases between. CDR3 size: 15 residues. The CDR3 DNA reads as TGTGCCAGCAGTTTTGGTAGAGGGAACACCGGGGAGCTGTTTTTT. Protein product: CASSFGRGNTGELFF.

This sequence joins TRBV2 and TRBJ2-2; 11 bases agree with TRBD2. The CDR3 totals 16 residues. V gave up 4 bases and J gave up 3 bases; unmatched junction bases: 4. The germline CDR1 and CDR2 sequences are SNHLY and FYNNEI. CDR3 sequence reads: CASSGSGGVDTGELFF. In nucleotides, the CDR3 is TGTGCCAGCAGTGGTAGCGGGGGGGTGGACACCGGGGAGCTGTTTTTT.

This chain uses TRBV6-2 or TRBV6-3 with TRBJ2-7; TRBD2 agrees at 9 bases. V shed 0 bases, J shed 2 bases, and the junction held 2 bases outside the gene matches. CDR1 MNHEY and CDR2 SVGEGT come from the germline V gene. The CDR3 is 15 residues long. CDR3 in DNA: TGTGCCAGCAGTTACTCCGCGGGAGGGCCCTACGAGCAGTACTTC. Its translation is CASSYSAGGPYEQYF.

This clonotype was seen a few times. The chain carries TRBV10-3 and TRBJ2-5, with a possible D match to TRBD1 (6 bases). The germline gives CDR1 ENHRY, CDR2 SYGVKD. V lost 5 bases to trimming and J lost 3 bases, with 13 bases between them. CDR3 length: 14 amino acids. The CDR3: CAISRQDQKETQYF. The CDR3 DNA sequence: TGTGCCATCAGTCGACAGGATCAAAAAGAGACCCAGTACTTC.

This clonotype was counted once. The rearrangement links TRBV20-1 to TRBJ1-2; D uncertain. Between the trimmed V and J ends, which lost 6 bases and 4 bases, there was a span of 12 bases. This CDR3 contains 12 residues. Germline CDR1 is DFQATT and CDR2 is SNEGSKA (reference sequence). The chain's CDR3 is CSAQRFGYGYTF. CDR3 sequence (DNA): TGCAGTGCCCAGAGGTTCGGCTATGGCTACACCTTC.

This chain connects TRBV20-1 to TRBJ1-2; D perhaps matches TRBD1 (5 bases). The CDR3 totals 15 residues. The V end was cut by 0 bases, the J end by 8 bases, with 19 bases between. Germline V gene data show CDR1 as DFQATT and CDR2 as SNEGSKA (reference sequence). The CDR3 DNA is TGCAGTGCTAGAGATACAGCGGGGGTTGTGGGAGGCTACACCTTC. This sequence encodes CSARDTAGVVGGYTF.

The chain has TRBV11-3 and TRBJ2-3; 10 bases match TRBD2. The germline gives CDR1 SGHNT, CDR2 YENEEA. The CDR3 is made up of 16 amino acids. Trimming removed 1 base from V and 4 bases from J; junction bases left unmatched: 5. The CDR3 nucleotides read TGTGCCAGCAGCTTAGGGCTAGCGGGAGAGTCAGATACGCAGTATTTT. Amino acids: CASSLGLAGESDTQYF. Using reference TRBV11-3 and TRBJ2-3 for the parts outside the CDR3, the full variable domain is EAGVVQSPRYKIIEKKQPVAFWCNPISGHNTLYWYLQNLGQGPELLIRYENEEAVDDSQLPKDRFSAERLKGVDSTLKIQPAELGDSAVYLCASSLGLAGESDTQYFGPGTRLTVL.

This clonotype turned up a few times. The chain recombines TRBV20-1 with TRBJ1-1; D not resolved. In germline, CDR1 is DFQATT, CDR2 SNEGSKA (reference sequence). CDR3 length: 10 residues. The V end lost 3 bases, the J end lost 10 bases, and 9 bases lay between the germline ends. CDR3 residues: CSARDLGAFF. The CDR3 nucleotides read TGCAGTGCTAGGGACTTGGGAGCTTTCTTT.

This chain joins TRBV3-1 and TRBJ1-3; TRBD1 matches 8 bases. Looked up from germline, CDR1 is LGHDT and CDR2 is YNNKEL (reference sequence). The CDR3 runs to 19 residues. Trimming removed 0 bases from V and 4 bases from J; junction bases left unmatched: 14. Written as DNA, the CDR3 is TGTGCCAGCAGCCAAGACCGCGACAGGGGCCTTTTGTACGGAAACACCATATATTTT. It is translated as CASSQDRDRGLLYGNTIYF.

The V gene is TRBV6-2 or TRBV6-3, the J gene TRBJ1-4; TRBD1 agrees at 9 bases. This CDR3 region has 14 residues. The trim removed 4 bases at V and 8 bases at J, leaving 5 bases unmatched. Germline V CDR1 and CDR2: MNHEY, SVGEGT. The CDR3 sequence: CASSWDRDREKLFF. The CDR3 coding sequence is TGTGCCAGCAGTTGGGACAGGGACAGGGAAAAACTGTTTTTT.

The chain employs TRBV20-1 and TRBJ1-2, with a possible D match to TRBD1 (6 bases). Germline V lookup: CDR1 DFQATT, CDR2 SNEGSKA (reference sequence). The CDR3 sequence is 14 residues long. Trimming left V 0 bases short and J 3 bases short, with 11 bases between. The DNA for the CDR3 is TGCAGTGCTAGAGAAAGACAGGCCGACTATGGCTACACCTTC. It yields the protein CSARERQADYGYTF.

This clonotype showed up just once. The gene calls are TRBV7-2 and TRBJ2-6, with D perhaps matching TRBD1 or TRBD2 (7 bases each). V was trimmed by 8 bases and J by 5 bases, leaving 16 bases between them. Germline loops: CDR1 SGHTA, CDR2 FQGNSA. CDR3 length equals 15 residues. CDR3 sequence reads: CASGAGGGWANVLTF. CDR3 DNA sequence: TGTGCCAGCGGTGCAGGGGGGGGTTGGGCCAACGTCCTGACTTTC.